This is a list of T cell receptor beta chains from one sample in a study of graft-versus-host responses after intestinal transplantation. Libraries were prepared by immunoSEQ multiplex PCR; TCRdb keeps only in-frame clonotypes and omits some of them. In the table there are under 100,000 clones, approximately 94% of which are singletons. These receptors lack a known antigen. This sample comprised unstimulated CD4+ T cells sorted from spleen or lymph node cells, obtained before transplant. Receptor source: a human donor who was the organ donor for an intestinal transplant. The CDR3 runs from the conserved cysteine through the conserved F or W. A D gene is named only where the DNA matches it firmly. Not every row has a clone size; where given, it reads once, few, many or a size class.

J	D	V	size	CDR3	DNA
TRBJ2-6	NA	TRBV5-1	NA	CASSLGGTAGSGANVLTF	TGCGCCAGCAGCTTAGGAGGGACAGCTGGCTCTGGGGCCAACGTCCTGACTTTC
TRBJ2-7	TRBD1	TRBV10-3	NA	CATWNRGEVYEQYF	TGTGCCACCTGGAACAGGGGGGAAGTTTACGAGCAGTACTTC
TRBJ2-7	TRBD2	TRBV18	NA	CASSPGLAGVEEQYF	TGTGCCAGCTCACCCGGACTAGCGGGGGTGGAAGAGCAGTACTTC
TRBJ1-1	NA	TRBV27	NA	CASSPGDTMNTEAFF	TGTGCCAGCTCCCCAGGCGATACTATGAACACTGAAGCTTTCTTT
TRBJ1-1	NA	TRBV28	NA	CASRRGQSHTEAFF	TGTGCCAGCAGAAGAGGACAGTCACACACTGAAGCTTTCTTT
TRBJ1-1	NA	TRBV30	NA	CAWRPRDGGRYTEAFF	TGTGCCTGGAGGCCACGGGATGGGGGGAGGTACACTGAAGCTTTCTTT
TRBJ1-1	TRBD1	TRBV5-4	NA	CASSPGQGVNTEAFF	TGTGCCAGCAGCCCTGGACAGGGGGTGAACACTGAAGCTTTCTTT
TRBJ2-1	NA	TRBV6-4	NA	CASSEGATEQFF	TGTGCCAGCAGTGAGGGAGCGACTGAGCAGTTCTTC
TRBJ2-3	NA	TRBV28	once	CATPSGSDSADTQYF	TGTGCCACTCCCTCCGGATCCGACTCCGCAGATACGCAGTATTTT
TRBJ2-3	TRBD2	TRBV5-8	NA	CASSSRTSPSTDTQYF	TGTGCCAGCAGCTCCCGGACTAGTCCTAGCACAGATACGCAGTATTTT
TRBJ1-2	NA	TRBV13	NA	CASSLSGTMNGYTF	TGTGCCAGCAGCTTATCTGGGACTATGAATGGCTACACCTTC
TRBJ1-3	TRBD1	TRBV5-6	NA	CASSSRGAGNTIYF	TGTGCCAGCAGCTCCAGGGGGGCTGGAAACACCATATATTTT
TRBJ1-2	TRBD1	TRBV11-2	NA	CASSPGTGVGYTF	TGTGCCAGCAGCCCCGGGACAGGGGTGGGCTACACCTTC
TRBJ1-3	NA	TRBV4-3	NA	CASSQEGAAGNTIYF	TGCGCCAGCAGCCAAGAAGGCGCAGCTGGAAACACCATATATTTT